This T cell receptor (beta chain) was captured by sequencing in a study of cytomegalovirus exposure and HLA in healthy donors. General observations from the study: Cytomegalovirus-associated status was assigned to some 160 TCR beta chains. In terms of immune exposure information, only CMV serostatus was available. What a later analysis reportedly showed was that an Asian-associated ancestry cluster had fewer N-insertions than the roughly 670-donor mean.

On this clone itself: Its antigen remains unidentified.

PCR used 60 Vbeta primers and 13 Jbeta primers. Assay: immunoSEQ multiplex PCR; the TCRdb copy retains only in-frame clones and omits some. The table records 100,000 or so clones, 60% to 85% of them present only once. This CDR3 region has 13 residues. V dropped 2 bases and J dropped 7 bases, with 9 bases sitting between them. The germline CDR1 and CDR2 sequences are LNHNV and YYDKDF (reference sequence). Donors likely had unrecorded immune exposures despite being nominally healthy when sampled. The V gene is TRBV15, the J gene TRBJ2-1; D is undetermined. Sequenced input: PBMCs. This TCR derives from a woman in her 40s in good health and CMV-seropositive. Here the CDR3 reads CATSRPTLNEQFF. The CDR3 DNA is TGTGCCACCAGCAGACCGACACTGAATGAGCAGTTCTTC.